The TCR beta chain described here comes from a study of early T cells in non-severe SARS-CoV-2 infection. The TCR library protocol was used to attach unique molecular identifiers. These identifiers were attached to individual cDNA molecules. TCRdb itself ran the 5' RACE reads through MiXCR, one entry per CDR3 protein. The repertoire holds 100,000 to 120,000 distinct CDR3 sequences, with over 10% as singletons. In its sample, this clonotype was seen a few times. V lost 2 bases and J 0 bases, leaving 9 bases between the germline ends. Germline CDR1 and CDR2: SGHDT and YYEEEE. The CDR3 is made up of 16 amino acids.

The chain has TRBV5-6 and TRBJ1-6; D unclear. The sample here was whole blood, taken at baseline. This clonotype was sampled from an adult who was a healthcare worker with PCR-confirmed SARS-CoV-2 infection or an uninfected control (not recorded which). The CDR3 nucleotides are TGTGCCAGCAGCTTACGACTGAGCTCCTATAATTCACCCCTCCACTTT. Encoded protein: CASSLRLSSYNSPLHF.